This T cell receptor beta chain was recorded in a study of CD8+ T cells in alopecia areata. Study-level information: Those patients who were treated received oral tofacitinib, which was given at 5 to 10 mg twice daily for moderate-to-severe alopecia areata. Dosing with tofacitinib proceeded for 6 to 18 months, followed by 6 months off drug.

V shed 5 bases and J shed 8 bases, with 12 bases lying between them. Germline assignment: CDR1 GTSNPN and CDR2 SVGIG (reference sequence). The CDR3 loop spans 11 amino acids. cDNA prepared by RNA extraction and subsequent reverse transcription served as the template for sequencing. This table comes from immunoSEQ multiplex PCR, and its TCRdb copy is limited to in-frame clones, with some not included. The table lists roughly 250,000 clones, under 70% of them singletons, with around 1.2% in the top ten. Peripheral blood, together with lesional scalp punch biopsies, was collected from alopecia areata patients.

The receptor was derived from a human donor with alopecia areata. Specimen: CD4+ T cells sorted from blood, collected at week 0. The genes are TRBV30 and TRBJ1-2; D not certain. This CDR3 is CAWWRDLGYTF. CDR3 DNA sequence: TGTGCCTGGTGGAGGGATCTCGGCTACACCTTC.